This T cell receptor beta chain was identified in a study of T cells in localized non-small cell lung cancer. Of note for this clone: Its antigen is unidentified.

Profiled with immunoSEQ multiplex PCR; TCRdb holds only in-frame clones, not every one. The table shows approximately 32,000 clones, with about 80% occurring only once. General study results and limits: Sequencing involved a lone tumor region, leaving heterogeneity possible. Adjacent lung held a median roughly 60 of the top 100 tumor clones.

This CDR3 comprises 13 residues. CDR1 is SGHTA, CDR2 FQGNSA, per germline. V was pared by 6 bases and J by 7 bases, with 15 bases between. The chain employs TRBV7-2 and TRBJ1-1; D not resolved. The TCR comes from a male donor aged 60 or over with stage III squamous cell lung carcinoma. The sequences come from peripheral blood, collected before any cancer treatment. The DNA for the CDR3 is TGTGCCAGCAGGGCACCAACCACCTTTGAAGCTTTCTTT. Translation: CASRAPTTFEAFF.